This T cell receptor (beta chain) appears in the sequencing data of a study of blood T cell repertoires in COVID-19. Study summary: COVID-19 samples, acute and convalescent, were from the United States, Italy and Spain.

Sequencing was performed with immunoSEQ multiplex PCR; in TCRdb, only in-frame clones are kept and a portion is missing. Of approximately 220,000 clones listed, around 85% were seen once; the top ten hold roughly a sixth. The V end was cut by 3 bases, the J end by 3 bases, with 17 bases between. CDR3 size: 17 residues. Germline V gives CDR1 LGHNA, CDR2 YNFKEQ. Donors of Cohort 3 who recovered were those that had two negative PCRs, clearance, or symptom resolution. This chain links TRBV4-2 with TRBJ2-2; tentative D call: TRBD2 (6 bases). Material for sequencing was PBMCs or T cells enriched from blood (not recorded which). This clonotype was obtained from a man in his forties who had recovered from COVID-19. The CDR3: CASSQVETGVHTGELFF. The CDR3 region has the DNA TGTGCCAGCAGCCAGGTAGAGACGGGGGTGCACACCGGGGAGCTGTTTTTT.